Listed below are T cell receptor beta chains from one sample, sequenced in a study of T cell responses to AZD1222 COVID-19 vaccine. Clones were read by immunoSEQ multiplex PCR, and TCRdb kept only the in-frame ones, dropping some. The table has more than 80,000 clones, roughly 93% seen once. Material: peripheral blood, obtained on day 0 of AZD1222 vaccination. Receptors were obtained from an adult in good health. Each CDR3 is given with its conserved first and last residue. The order of the fields is V gene, J gene, CDR3 protein.

TRBV5-1	TRBJ2-7	CASSTRTGAPLSISYEQYF
TRBV18	TRBJ2-1	CASSSTWNEQFF
TRBV2	TRBJ2-5	CASQPDGPLKYF
TRBV12-3/TRBV12-4	TRBJ2-3	CASSLGAADTQYF
TRBV28	TRBJ2-7	CASTEDSANSYEQYF
TRBV19	TRBJ2-3	CASRTGGDFTDTQYF
TRBV7-2	TRBJ1-3	CASSQGQSSGNTIYF
TRBV19	TRBJ2-7	CASSFTTGHEQYF
TRBV27	TRBJ1-2	CASSFDGQGSGYTF
TRBV7-8	TRBJ1-1	CASSFRDRGNTEAFF
TRBV7-2	TRBJ2-1	CASSFNRAAYNEQFF
TRBV6-4	TRBJ1-6	CASSVDRGNSPLHF
TRBV11-2	TRBJ2-1	CASSLASGDSFSYNEQFF
TRBV18	TRBJ2-5	CASSYTGSTSRETQYF
TRBV5-8	TRBJ2-2	CASGAGGLTGELFF
TRBV7-9	TRBJ1-2	CASSLGQNNYGYTF
TRBV7-2	TRBJ2-1	CASSLDRNVYNEQFF
TRBV5-1	TRBJ1-1	CASSPQGMNTEAFF
TRBV6-5	TRBJ2-5	CASSTTGTMVTQYF
TRBV9	TRBJ2-7	CASSGYTGSEQYF
TRBV12-3/TRBV12-4	TRBJ1-1	CASSFTYPGGAFF
TRBV5-8	TRBJ2-7	CASSPDWGSGGTAYEQYF
TRBV5-5	TRBJ1-6	CASSRDLVSYNSPLHF
TRBV7-2	TRBJ2-7	CASSTGDLSHEQYF
TRBV11-3	TRBJ2-1	CASSSRLAGYNEQFF
TRBV3-1/TRBV3-2	TRBJ1-2	CASRGTGVNYGYTF
TRBV6-5	TRBJ2-3	CASSDGDTQYF
TRBV4-2	TRBJ1-4	CASSQTGRGNEKLFF
TRBV18	TRBJ1-6	CASSGTGVSPLHF
TRBV10-3	TRBJ1-5	CAISRDKYSNQPQHF
TRBV7-9	TRBJ2-7	CASSSYRDEQYF
TRBV6-5	TRBJ1-1	CASQGGLTNTEAFF
TRBV2	TRBJ2-3	CASRAQGASTDTQYF
TRBV6-2/TRBV6-3	TRBJ2-1	CASSVDFSSYNEQFF
TRBV7-2	TRBJ2-7	CASSLSRDESSYEQYF
TRBV6-2/TRBV6-3	TRBJ1-1	CASSRGWAEAFF
TRBV18	TRBJ1-2	CASSPLTDTNYGYTF
TRBV11-3	TRBJ1-6	CASSRGGYNSPLHF
TRBV5-5	TRBJ1-2	CASSQDRGRDGYTF
TRBV28	TRBJ1-5	CASRLGTANQPQHF
TRBV12-3/TRBV12-4	TRBJ1-2	CASSFGPEYGYTF
TRBV5-1	TRBJ2-2	CASSLAVGKGTGELFF
TRBV18	TRBJ2-2	CASSPSAANTGELFF
TRBV2	TRBJ2-3	CASKAGGSTDTQYF
TRBV12-3/TRBV12-4	TRBJ1-6	CASSLGMDSPLHF
TRBV28	TRBJ2-7	CASKGNQGRAYEQYF
TRBV6-2/TRBV6-3	TRBJ2-3	CASSPILITDTQYF
TRBV7-3	TRBJ2-1	CASSSGTGIYNEQFF
TRBV5-6	TRBJ2-3	CASLGTGHINADTQYF
TRBV6-5	TRBJ2-7	CASSYSGGGVGEQYF
TRBV3-1/TRBV3-2	TRBJ2-5	CASSQDEGAKQYF
TRBV7-3	TRBJ2-3	CASTPGVGVPDTQYF